The sample holds a few counts of the clone carrying this T cell receptor beta chain. Antigen specificity is unknown. This sample is part of a study of spatial heterogeneity in lung cancer. Whole-study findings and limits: It was found that expanded intratumoral alpha and beta TCR counts tracked tumor mutation counts.

From the 5' RACE reads, TCRdb called clonotypes with MiXCR, one entry per CDR3 protein. This repertoire shows 100,000 to 110,000 distinct CDR3 sequences, under 4.5% found once; its top ten account for roughly 20%. Germline V CDR1 and CDR2: LGHDT, YNNKEL (reference sequence). This CDR3 has 19 amino acids. Trimming removed 4 bases from V and 1 base from J; junction bases left unmatched: 16. Time point given: sample taken at primary tumor resection. Donors were some 72 untreated early-stage non-small cell lung cancer patients. Whole RNA, isolated from tumor, nontumor lung or frozen PBMC, was sequenced without prior sorting.

This clonotype was obtained from a male donor with early-stage non-small cell lung cancer. The starting material was lung tumor tissue, obtained at surgery. The V call is TRBV3-1, the J call TRBJ2-5; 9 bases are shared with TRBD2. The CDR3 DNA reads as TGTGCCAGCAGCCCAGCGAGTAGCGGGAGTTCCCCCTCCCAAGAGACCCAGTACTTC. As protein: CASSPASSGSSPSQETQYF.